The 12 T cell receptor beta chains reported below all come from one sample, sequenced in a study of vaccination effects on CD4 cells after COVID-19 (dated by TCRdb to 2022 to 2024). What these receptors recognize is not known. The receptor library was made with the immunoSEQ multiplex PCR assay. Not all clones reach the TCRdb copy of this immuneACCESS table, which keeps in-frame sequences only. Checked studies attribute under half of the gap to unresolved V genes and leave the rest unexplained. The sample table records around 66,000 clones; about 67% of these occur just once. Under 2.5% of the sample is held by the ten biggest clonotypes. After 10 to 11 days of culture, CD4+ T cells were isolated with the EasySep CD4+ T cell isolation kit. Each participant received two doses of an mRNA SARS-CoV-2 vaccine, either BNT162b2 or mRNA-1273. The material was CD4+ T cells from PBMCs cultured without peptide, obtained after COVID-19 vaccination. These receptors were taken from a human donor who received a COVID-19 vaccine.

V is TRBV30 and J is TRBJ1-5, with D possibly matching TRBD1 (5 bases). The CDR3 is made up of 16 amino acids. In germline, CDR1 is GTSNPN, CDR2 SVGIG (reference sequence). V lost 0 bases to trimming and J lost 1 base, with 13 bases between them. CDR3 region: CAWSVYRGASNQPQHF. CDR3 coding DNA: TGTGCCTGGAGTGTATATCGAGGGGCCAGCAATCAGCCCCAGCATTTT. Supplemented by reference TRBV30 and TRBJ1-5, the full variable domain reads SQTIHQWPATLVQPVGSPLSLECTVEGTSNPNLYWYRQAAGRGLQLLFYSVGIGQISSEVPQNLSASRPQDRQFILSSKKLLLSDSGFYLCAWSVYRGASNQPQHFGDGTRLSIL.

The CDR3 DNA is TGTGCCAGTAGGGACAGGGTAAATGAAAAACTGTTTTTT. Amino acids: CASRDRVNEKLFF. The V and J genes are TRBV19 and TRBJ1-4, with 8 bases aligning to TRBD1. J was trimmed by 5 bases and V by 6 bases; bases with no gene match: 2. CDR3 length: 13 amino acids. Germline values: CDR1 LNHDA, CDR2 SQIVND (reference sequence).

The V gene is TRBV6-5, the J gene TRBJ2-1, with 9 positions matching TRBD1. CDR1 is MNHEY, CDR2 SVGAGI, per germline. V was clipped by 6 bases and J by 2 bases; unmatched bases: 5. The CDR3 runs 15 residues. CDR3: CASRGQGNAYNEQFF. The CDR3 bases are TGTGCCAGCAGGGGACAGGGTAACGCCTACAATGAGCAGTTCTTC.

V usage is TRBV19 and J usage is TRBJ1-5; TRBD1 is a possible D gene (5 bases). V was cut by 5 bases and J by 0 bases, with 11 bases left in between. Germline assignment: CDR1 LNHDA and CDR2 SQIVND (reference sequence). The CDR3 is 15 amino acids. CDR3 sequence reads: CASSQQGFSNQPQHF. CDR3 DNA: TGTGCCAGTAGTCAGCAGGGATTTAGCAATCAGCCCCAGCATTTT.

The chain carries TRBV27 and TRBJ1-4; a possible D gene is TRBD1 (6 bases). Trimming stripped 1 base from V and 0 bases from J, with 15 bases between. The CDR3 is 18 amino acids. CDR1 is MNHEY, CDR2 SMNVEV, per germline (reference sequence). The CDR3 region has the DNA TGTGCCAGCAGTTTATGGGACACCGGCCTTGCAACTAATGAAAAACTGTTTTTT. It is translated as CASSLWDTGLATNEKLFF.

The CDR3 coding sequence is TGTGCCAGCGCGGACAGGAGAAATGAAAAACTGTTTTTT. It codes for CASADRRNEKLFF. The chain has TRBV6-5 and TRBJ1-4; the match to TRBD1 covers 7 bases. CDR3 size: 13 residues. Germline lookup yields CDR1 MNHEY and CDR2 SVGAGI. Trimming at V came to 8 bases and at J to 5 bases, leaving 5 bases not matched to a gene.

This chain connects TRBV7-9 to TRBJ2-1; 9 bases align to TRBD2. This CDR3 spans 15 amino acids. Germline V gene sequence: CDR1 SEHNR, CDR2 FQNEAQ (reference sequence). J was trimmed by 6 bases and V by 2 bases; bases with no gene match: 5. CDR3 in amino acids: CASSLIAGVPNEQFF. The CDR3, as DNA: TGTGCCAGCAGCTTAATAGCGGGGGTACCCAATGAGCAGTTCTTC.

The CDR3 loop reads CASSYRLAGVFGTQYF. Written as DNA, the CDR3 is TGTGCCAGCAGCTACCGACTAGCGGGGGTATTCGGTACGCAGTATTTT. The J gene is TRBJ2-3, the V gene TRBV3-1 (or the pseudogene TRBV3-2); 12 bases line up with TRBD2. CDR3 length: 16 amino acids. Germline values: CDR1 LGHDT, CDR2 YNNKEL (reference sequence). V trimming: 5 bases; J trimming: 8 bases; junction bases outside the gene matches: 11.

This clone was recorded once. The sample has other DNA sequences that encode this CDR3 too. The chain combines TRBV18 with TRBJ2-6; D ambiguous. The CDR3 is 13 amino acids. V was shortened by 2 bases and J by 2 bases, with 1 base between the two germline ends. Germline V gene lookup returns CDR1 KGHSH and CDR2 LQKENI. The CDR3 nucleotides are TGTGCCAGCTCACCAGCTGGGGCCAACGTCCTGACTTTC. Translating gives CASSPAGANVLTF. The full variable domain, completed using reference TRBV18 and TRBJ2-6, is NAGVMQNPRHLVRRRGQEARLRCSPMKGHSHVYWYRQLPEEGLKFMVYLQKENIIDESGMPKERFSAEFPKEGPSILRIQQVVRGDSAAYFCASSPAGANVLTFGAGSRLTVL.

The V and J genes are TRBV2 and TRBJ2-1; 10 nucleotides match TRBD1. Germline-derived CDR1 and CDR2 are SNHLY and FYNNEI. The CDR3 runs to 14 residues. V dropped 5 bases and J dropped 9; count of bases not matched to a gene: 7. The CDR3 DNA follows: TGTGCCAGCAGTCCGGGACAGGGGTTTGCTGAGCAGTTCTTC. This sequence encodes CASSPGQGFAEQFF.

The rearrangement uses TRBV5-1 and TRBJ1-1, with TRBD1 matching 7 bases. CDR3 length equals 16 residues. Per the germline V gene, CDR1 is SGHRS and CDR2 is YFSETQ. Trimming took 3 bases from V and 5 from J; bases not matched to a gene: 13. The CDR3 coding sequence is TGCGCCAGCAGCTCAAAGGAACAGGGGATTAATACTGAAGCTTTCTTT. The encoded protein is CASSSKEQGINTEAFF.

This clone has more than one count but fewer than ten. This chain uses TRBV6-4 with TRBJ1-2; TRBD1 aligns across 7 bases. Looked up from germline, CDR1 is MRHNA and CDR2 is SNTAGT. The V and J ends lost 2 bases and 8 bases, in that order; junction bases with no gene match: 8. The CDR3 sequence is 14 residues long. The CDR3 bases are TGTGCCAGCAGTGACACCACAGGGGTAAAAGGCTACACCTTC. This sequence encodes CASSDTTGVKGYTF.